This T cell receptor beta chain was recovered during a study of T cells in Graves' hyperthyroidism and ophthalmopathy. Patients aged 18 to 65 had newly diagnosed hyperthyroidism lasting under 2 months. PBMCs were obtained from 10 ml fresh peripheral blood. RNA transcripts yielded amplified TCR beta CDR3 regions. Initially, a first-round RT-PCR of the TCR CDR3 employed the HTBI primer set. TCRdb re-called the multiplex PCR reads through MiXCR, storing one row per CDR3 protein. This table holds some 720,000 distinct CDR3 sequences, roughly 15% found once. General study points: Ophthalmopathy was separated from stable hyperthyroidism by a 13 V-J model. Among thyroid clonotypes expanded above 0.001, most also appeared in blood.

On this clonotype: Its matching antigen is unknown.

From germline, CDR1 is MNHEY and CDR2 SMNVEV (reference sequence). V lost 4 bases to trimming and J lost 6 bases, with 9 bases between them. This CDR3 is built from 12 residues. This chain joins TRBV27 and TRBJ1-2; D is unresolved. This sequence originates from a young man with Graves' hyperthyroidism. The source material was blood. Here the CDR3 DNA reads TGTGCCAGCAGTTCGGCCAGTCATGGCTACACCTTC. Translated: CASSSASHGYTF.